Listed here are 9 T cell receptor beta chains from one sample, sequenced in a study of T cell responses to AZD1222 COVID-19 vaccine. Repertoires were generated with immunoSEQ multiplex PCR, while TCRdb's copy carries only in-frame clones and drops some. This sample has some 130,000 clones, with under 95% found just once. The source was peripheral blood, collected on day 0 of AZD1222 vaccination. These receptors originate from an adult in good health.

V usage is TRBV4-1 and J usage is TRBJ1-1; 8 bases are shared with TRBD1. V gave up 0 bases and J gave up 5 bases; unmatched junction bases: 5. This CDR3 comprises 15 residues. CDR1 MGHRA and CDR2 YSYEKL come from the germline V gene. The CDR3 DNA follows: TGCGCCAGCAGCCAAGACCCAGGGGGCAGGACTGAAGCTTTCTTT. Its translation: CASSQDPGGRTEAFF.

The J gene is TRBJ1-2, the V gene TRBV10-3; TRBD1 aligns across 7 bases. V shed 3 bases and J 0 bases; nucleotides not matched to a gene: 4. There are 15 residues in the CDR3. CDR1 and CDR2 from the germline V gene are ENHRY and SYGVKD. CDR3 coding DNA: TGTGCCATCAGTGACCTGGGACAGACTAACTATGGCTACACCTTC. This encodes CAISDLGQTNYGYTF.

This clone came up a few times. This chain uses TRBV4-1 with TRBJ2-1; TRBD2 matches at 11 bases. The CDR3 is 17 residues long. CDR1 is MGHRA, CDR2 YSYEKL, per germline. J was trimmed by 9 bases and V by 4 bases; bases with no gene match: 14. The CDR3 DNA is TGCGCCAGCAGCCTCCGGGTAGCGGGAGGGTCATCCGGTGAGCAGTTCTTC. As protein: CASSLRVAGGSSGEQFF.

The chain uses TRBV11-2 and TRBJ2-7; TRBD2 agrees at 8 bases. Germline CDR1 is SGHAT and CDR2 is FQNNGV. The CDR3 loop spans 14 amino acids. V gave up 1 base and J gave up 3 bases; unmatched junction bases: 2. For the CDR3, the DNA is TGTGCCAGCAGCTTAGTTCGGGAGGGCTACGAGCAGTACTTC. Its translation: CASSLVREGYEQYF.

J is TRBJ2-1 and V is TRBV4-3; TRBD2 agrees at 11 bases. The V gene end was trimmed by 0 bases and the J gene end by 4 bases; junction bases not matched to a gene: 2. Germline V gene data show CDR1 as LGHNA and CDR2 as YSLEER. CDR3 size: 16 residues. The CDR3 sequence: CASSQELAGEYNEQFF. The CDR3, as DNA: TGCGCCAGCAGCCAAGAACTAGCGGGGGAATACAATGAGCAGTTCTTC.

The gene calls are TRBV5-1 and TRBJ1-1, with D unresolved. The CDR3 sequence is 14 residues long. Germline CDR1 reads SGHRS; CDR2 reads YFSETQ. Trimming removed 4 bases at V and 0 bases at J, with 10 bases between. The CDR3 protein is CASSRAAMNTEAFF. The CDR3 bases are TGCGCCAGCAGCAGGGCCGCGATGAACACTGAAGCTTTCTTT.

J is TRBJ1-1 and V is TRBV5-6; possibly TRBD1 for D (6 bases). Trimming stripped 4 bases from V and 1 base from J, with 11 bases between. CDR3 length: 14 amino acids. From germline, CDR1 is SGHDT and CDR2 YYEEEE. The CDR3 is CASSVQGANTEAFF. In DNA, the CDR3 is TGTGCCAGCAGCGTACAGGGAGCGAACACTGAAGCTTTCTTT.

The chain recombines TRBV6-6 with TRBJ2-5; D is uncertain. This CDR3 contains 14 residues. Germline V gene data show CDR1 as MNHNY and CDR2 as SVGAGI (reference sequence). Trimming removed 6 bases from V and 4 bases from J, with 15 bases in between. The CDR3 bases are TGTGCCAGCAGCGACACTGGGATGGGAGAGACCCAGTACTTC. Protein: CASSDTGMGETQYF.

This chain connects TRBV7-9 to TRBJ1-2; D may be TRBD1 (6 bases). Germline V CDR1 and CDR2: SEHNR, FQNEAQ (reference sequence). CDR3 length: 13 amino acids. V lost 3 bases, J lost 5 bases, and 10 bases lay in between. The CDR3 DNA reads TGTGCCAGCAGCTTCGGGGGCAAATATGGCTACACCTTC. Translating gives CASSFGGKYGYTF.